The clone carrying this T cell receptor (beta chain) appeared many times. What it recognizes is unknown. Generation of TCR beta libraries employed quantitative 5'-RACE incorporating molecular barcodes. TCRdb reprocessed the 5' RACE reads with MiXCR, giving one entry per CDR3 protein. The data contain 150,000 to 200,000 distinct CDR3 sequences, roughly 20% of them singletons. V gave up 2 bases and J gave up 4 bases, with 9 bases separating them. There are 14 residues in the CDR3. Germline V lookup: CDR1 SQVTM, CDR2 ANQGSEA. This record comes from a study of CD8 T cells in ankylosing spondylitis. Points from the study as a whole: In ankylosing spondylitis blood, a motif of seven to nine highly homologous TCR beta variants appeared characteristic. In ankylosing spondylitis patients, matched synovial fluid reportedly showed significant enrichment of disease-linked clones.

The clonotype originates from a male donor under 30 with ankylosing spondylitis or in good health (not recorded which). The chain joins TRBV29-1 to TRBJ2-6; D is uncertain. The sequenced sample was blood, either unsorted or a sorted T cell fraction (not recorded which). CDR3 DNA: TGCAGCGTTGAAAAGGGAACCGGGGCCAACGTCCTGACTTTC. Encoded protein: CSVEKGTGANVLTF.